These T cell receptor beta chains were read from a single sample in a study of cytomegalovirus exposure and HLA in healthy donors. Sequencing was performed with immunoSEQ multiplex PCR; in TCRdb, only in-frame clones are kept and a portion is missing. The data contain approximately 160,000 clones, roughly 75% of them singletons. The sample comprised PBMCs. These receptors came from a woman in her forties or fifties in good health and CMV-seropositive. The CDR3 runs from the conserved cysteine through the conserved F or W. Each record gives: V gene, CDR3 length, D gene, J gene, clone size, CDR3 protein, CDR3 DNA. D genes are given only for firm matches. Clone size is not always given. Where it is, it says once, few, many or a class for expanded clones.

V: TRBV7-9; length: 16; D: TRBD1; J: TRBJ1-4; size: once; CDR3: CASSADRGQGNEKLFF; DNA: TGTGCCAGCAGCGCCGACAGGGGGCAAGGGAATGAAAAACTGTTTTTT
V: TRBV6-1; length: 13; D: NA; J: TRBJ1-1; size: NA; CDR3: CASSESGNTEAFF; DNA: TGTGCCAGCAGTGAATCGGGGAACACTGAAGCTTTCTTT
V: TRBV20-1; length: 11; D: TRBD2; J: TRBJ2-1; size: NA; CDR3: CSAGRAGEQFF; DNA: TGCAGTGCCGGGAGGGCGGGTGAGCAGTTCTTC
V: TRBV7-9; length: 12; D: NA; J: TRBJ1-2; size: once; CDR3: CASSPDRDGYTF; DNA: TGTGCCAGCAGCCCCGATCGGGATGGCTACACCTTC
V: TRBV6-6; length: 16; D: TRBD1; J: TRBJ2-1; size: NA; CDR3: CASSYSRDRGPNEQFF; DNA: TGTGCCAGCAGTTACTCCCGGGACAGGGGGCCGAATGAGCAGTTCTTC
V: TRBV5-6; length: 14; D: NA; J: TRBJ2-7; size: NA; CDR3: CASSLVAGAGEQYF; DNA: TGTGCCAGCAGCTTGGTGGCAGGGGCAGGCGAGCAGTACTTC
V: TRBV6-1; length: 13; D: NA; J: TRBJ2-1; size: NA; CDR3: CASSELKSGEQFF; DNA: TGTGCCAGCAGTGAATTGAAGTCGGGAGAGCAGTTCTTC
V: TRBV2; length: 14; D: TRBD1; J: TRBJ1-5; size: NA; CDR3: CASSFGQGGQPQHF; DNA: TGTGCCAGCAGTTTCGGACAGGGAGGTCAGCCCCAGCATTTT
V: TRBV19; length: 14; D: TRBD2; J: TRBJ2-1; size: NA; CDR3: CASTTFSGLGEQFF; DNA: TGTGCCAGTACCACATTTTCGGGACTAGGAGAGCAGTTCTTC
V: TRBV7-2; length: 13; D: TRBD1; J: TRBJ1-2; size: NA; CDR3: CASSPRTGPGYTF; DNA: TGTGCCAGCAGCCCCCGGACAGGGCCCGGCTACACCTTC
V: TRBV18; length: 15; D: NA; J: TRBJ1-5; size: NA; CDR3: CASSRGGVSNQPQHF; DNA: TGTGCCAGCTCCCGGGGAGGAGTTAGCAATCAGCCCCAGCATTTT
V: TRBV19; length: 14; D: NA; J: TRBJ1-5; size: NA; CDR3: CASSPPGGGQPQHF; DNA: TGTGCCAGTAGTCCGCCGGGCGGAGGTCAGCCCCAGCATTTT
V: TRBV28; length: 15; D: NA; J: TRBJ2-3; size: once; CDR3: CAIAKQGWGTDTQYF; DNA: TGTGCCATCGCCAAACAGGGTTGGGGCACAGATACGCAGTATTTT
V: TRBV29-1; length: 13; D: NA; J: TRBJ2-7; size: many; CDR3: CSVAGTSFYEQYF; DNA: TGCAGCGTTGCCGGGACATCGTTCTACGAGCAGTACTTC
V: TRBV6-5; length: 14; D: TRBD2; J: TRBJ2-7; size: NA; CDR3: CASAGAGGSVEQYF; DNA: TGTGCCAGTGCCGGGGCGGGAGGGTCCGTCGAGCAGTACTTC
V: TRBV2; length: 15; D: NA; J: TRBJ1-1; size: few; CDR3: CASSVGSTGYTEAFF; DNA: TGTGCCAGCAGCGTCGGCTCAACAGGGTACACTGAAGCTTTCTTT
V: TRBV7-9; length: 15; D: NA; J: TRBJ1-2; size: NA; CDR3: CSSSPTSKANYGYTF; DNA: TGTTCCAGCAGCCCTACTTCCAAAGCTAACTATGGCTACACCTTC
V: TRBV7-8; length: 12; D: TRBD1; J: TRBJ2-7; size: NA; CDR3: CASRRQGNEQYF; DNA: TGTGCCAGCAGGAGACAGGGGAACGAGCAGTACTTC
V: TRBV2; length: 15; D: NA; J: TRBJ1-5; size: NA; CDR3: CASSSRDNPNQPQHF; DNA: TGTGCCAGCAGTAGCCGGGACAACCCTAATCAGCCCCAGCATTTT
V: TRBV27; length: 14; D: NA; J: TRBJ1-1; size: NA; CDR3: CASSFRLHNTEAFF; DNA: TGTGCCAGCAGTTTCAGGCTCCACAACACTGAAGCTTTCTTT
V: TRBV28; length: 15; D: NA; J: TRBJ2-5; size: NA; CDR3: CASTTRGSGQETQYF; DNA: TGTGCCAGCACAACAAGGGGTTCAGGGCAAGAGACCCAGTACTTC
V: TRBV28; length: 15; D: TRBD1; J: TRBJ1-2; size: NA; CDR3: CASSHGTGANYGYTF; DNA: TGTGCCAGCAGTCACGGGACAGGGGCTAACTATGGCTACACCTTC
V: TRBV25-1; length: 16; D: NA; J: TRBJ2-1; size: NA; CDR3: CASSFYSGGSIDEQFF; DNA: TGTGCCAGCAGTTTTTATTCAGGAGGGAGTATCGATGAGCAGTTCTTC
V: TRBV18; length: 14; D: NA; J: TRBJ2-7; size: NA; CDR3: CASSPIGGSYEQYF; DNA: TGTGCCAGCTCACCAATCGGGGGTAGCTACGAGCAGTACTTC
V: TRBV9; length: 13; D: NA; J: TRBJ2-1; size: NA; CDR3: CASSVTAWEEQFF; DNA: TGTGCCAGCAGCGTGACCGCCTGGGAGGAGCAGTTCTTC
V: TRBV7-2; length: 14; D: NA; J: TRBJ2-2; size: NA; CDR3: CASSGRVSTGELFF; DNA: TGTGCCAGCAGCGGCAGGGTTTCCACCGGGGAGCTGTTTTTT
V: TRBV5-4; length: 16; D: TRBD2; J: TRBJ2-7; size: NA; CDR3: CASSPGLAGGPREQYF; DNA: TGTGCCAGCAGCCCCGGACTAGCGGGAGGGCCGAGGGAGCAGTACTTC
V: TRBV11-2; length: 12; D: NA; J: TRBJ1-1; size: once; CDR3: CASSLGGDEAFF; DNA: TGTGCCAGCAGCTTGGGGGGGGACGAAGCTTTCTTT
V: TRBV6-6; length: 15; D: NA; J: TRBJ1-2; size: NA; CDR3: CASSYLASEVTGYTF; DNA: TGTGCCAGCAGTTACTTGGCGTCGGAGGTCACTGGCTACACCTTC
V: TRBV6-5; length: 13; D: NA; J: TRBJ2-3; size: NA; CDR3: CAISGSGTDTQYF; DNA: TGTGCCATATCAGGGTCAGGCACAGATACGCAGTATTTT
V: TRBV7-2; length: 16; D: TRBD2; J: TRBJ2-2; size: NA; CDR3: CASSFRTSGRSGELFF; DNA: TGTGCCAGCAGCTTCCGGACTAGCGGGAGGTCCGGGGAGCTGTTTTTT
V: TRBV27; length: 12; D: TRBD1; J: TRBJ1-2; size: NA; CDR3: CASHDRGYGYTF; DNA: TGTGCCAGCCACGACAGGGGCTATGGCTACACCTTC
V: TRBV28; length: 16; D: TRBD2; J: TRBJ2-7; size: few; CDR3: CASRDPGLAPTYEQYF; DNA: TGTGCCAGCAGGGACCCGGGACTAGCGCCAACCTACGAGCAGTACTTC
V: TRBV4-2; length: 14; D: NA; J: TRBJ2-7; size: NA; CDR3: CASSQDLSGYEQYF; DNA: TGTGCCAGCAGCCAAGACCTCTCGGGATACGAGCAGTACTTC
V: TRBV9; length: 14; D: NA; J: TRBJ2-2; size: NA; CDR3: CASSVRAATGELFF; DNA: TGTGCCAGCAGCGTAAGAGCTGCCACCGGGGAGCTGTTTTTT
V: TRBV6-6; length: 13; D: NA; J: TRBJ1-6; size: NA; CDR3: CASSWGGNSPLHF; DNA: TGTGCCAGCAGCTGGGGGGGGAATTCACCCCTCCACTTT
V: TRBV7-9; length: 14; D: TRBD1; J: TRBJ1-5; size: NA; CDR3: CASSVTGENQPQHF; DNA: TGTGCCAGCAGCGTAACAGGGGAGAATCAGCCCCAGCATTTT
V: TRBV28; length: 16; D: TRBD1; J: TRBJ2-7; size: NA; CDR3: CASSSTGQWESYEQYF; DNA: TGTGCCAGCAGCTCAACGGGACAGTGGGAGTCATACGAGCAGTACTTC
V: TRBV7-9; length: 17; D: NA; J: TRBJ2-1; size: once; CDR3: CASSLVGPGANYNEQFF; DNA: TGTGCCAGCAGCTTAGTAGGGCCAGGGGCAAACTACAATGAGCAGTTCTTC
V: TRBV5-1; length: 14; D: NA; J: TRBJ1-1; size: NA; CDR3: CASSLTQQGTEAFF; DNA: TGCGCCAGCAGCCTCACCCAACAGGGCACTGAAGCTTTCTTT
V: TRBV7-8; length: 15; D: NA; J: TRBJ2-3; size: NA; CDR3: CASSLGGLAADTQYF; DNA: TGTGCCAGCAGCTTAGGGGGGCTAGCCGCAGATACGCAGTATTTT
V: TRBV11-3; length: 14; D: TRBD1; J: TRBJ2-2; size: NA; CDR3: CASSFLTGSGELFF; DNA: TGTGCCAGCAGCTTCTTGACAGGGAGCGGGGAGCTGTTTTTT
V: TRBV7-9; length: 13; D: TRBD1; J: TRBJ1-2; size: NA; CDR3: CAIKRDSPYGYTF; DNA: TGTGCCATTAAACGGGACAGTCCATATGGCTACACCTTC
V: TRBV7-9; length: 14; D: NA; J: TRBJ1-2; size: few; CDR3: CAIDVTQGNYGYTF; DNA: TGTGCCATTGACGTAACCCAGGGTAACTATGGCTACACCTTC
V: TRBV6-4; length: 14; D: NA; J: TRBJ2-5; size: NA; CDR3: CGQTLPPLQETQYF; DNA: TGTGGACAGACCCTGCCGCCGCTGCAAGAGACCCAGTACTTC
V: TRBV7-8; length: 14; D: TRBD2; J: TRBJ2-5; size: NA; CDR3: CASSHRDSGGTQYF; DNA: TGTGCCAGCAGCCACCGGGACTCGGGGGGGACCCAGTACTTC
V: TRBV28; length: 12; D: TRBD1; J: TRBJ1-1; size: NA; CDR3: CATKGGLTEAFF; DNA: TGTGCCACCAAAGGGGGCCTTACTGAAGCTTTCTTT
V: TRBV4-1; length: 15; D: NA; J: TRBJ2-7; size: NA; CDR3: CASSQDQGSHYEQYF; DNA: TGCGCCAGCAGCCAAGATCAGGGCAGCCACTACGAGCAGTACTTC
V: TRBV7-2; length: 16; D: NA; J: TRBJ1-2; size: NA; CDR3: CASSLAFRGANYGYTF; DNA: TGTGCCAGCAGCTTAGCGTTCCGGGGGGCGAACTATGGCTACACCTTC
V: TRBV28; length: 14; D: NA; J: TRBJ1-5; size: NA; CDR3: CASSPYRGNQPQHF; DNA: TGTGCCAGCAGTCCCTACAGGGGCAATCAGCCCCAGCATTTT
V: TRBV7-7; length: 14; D: TRBD2; J: TRBJ2-5; size: NA; CDR3: CASSASGSLETQYF; DNA: TGTGCTAGCAGCGCTAGCGGGAGTCTGGAGACCCAGTACTTC